These T cell receptor beta chains were read from a single sample in a study of CD8 T cells in Susac syndrome. TCRdb analysed the immunoSEQ multiplex PCR reads with MiXCR anew, one entry per CDR3 protein. Seen here are around 99,000 distinct CDR3 sequences, about 96% observed once, and the top ten hold roughly 0.099%. The sample was CD4+ T cells from PBMCs. Receptors originate from a human donor in good health. The CDR3 runs from the conserved cysteine through the conserved F or W. The D gene is left open where the match is weak.

d_gene: NA; j_gene: TRBJ2-4; v_gene: TRBV6-1; len: 17; CDR3nt: TGTGCCAGCAGTACGTCCGGAGACTCCAGGGGCAAAAACATTCAGTACTTC; CDR3aa: CASSTSGDSRGKNIQYF
d_gene: NA; j_gene: TRBJ1-5; v_gene: TRBV4-2; len: 15; CDR3nt: TGTGCCAGCAGCCAAGAGACGGGGATCCTATCGCCCCAGCATTTT; CDR3aa: CASSQETGILSPQHF
d_gene: TRBD2; j_gene: TRBJ2-5; v_gene: TRBV6-1; len: 17; CDR3nt: TGTGCCAGCAGACCCGGGACTAGCGGGAGGTACCAAGAGACCCAGTACTTC; CDR3aa: CASRPGTSGRYQETQYF
d_gene: TRBD2; j_gene: TRBJ2-1; v_gene: TRBV4-1; len: 19; CDR3nt: TGCGCCAGCAGCCAAGTGAGCGGGACTAGCGGAACTTATTACAATGAGCAGTTCTTC; CDR3aa: CASSQVSGTSGTYYNEQFF
d_gene: TRBD2; j_gene: TRBJ2-5; v_gene: TRBV6-5; len: 14; CDR3nt: TGTGCCAGCAGTAGGGGGACTAGTCGGGAGACCCAGTACTTC; CDR3aa: CASSRGTSRETQYF
d_gene: TRBD2; j_gene: TRBJ2-3; v_gene: TRBV6-1; len: 16; CDR3nt: TGTGCCAGCAGTGATCTAGCGGGGACCGGCACAGATACGCAGTATTTT; CDR3aa: CASSDLAGTGTDTQYF
d_gene: NA; j_gene: TRBJ1-1; v_gene: TRBV6-6; len: 12; CDR3nt: TGTGCCAGCAGCCCAGGGGTTCCGGAAGCTTTCTTT; CDR3aa: CASSPGVPEAFF
d_gene: NA; j_gene: TRBJ2-4; v_gene: TRBV12-3/TRBV12-4; len: 14; CDR3nt: TGTGCCAGCAGTCAACCGGGGGCCAAAAACATTCAGTACTTC; CDR3aa: CASSQPGAKNIQYF
d_gene: NA; j_gene: TRBJ2-5; v_gene: TRBV29-1; len: 10; CDR3nt: TGCAGCGCTGGCTTAGAGACCCAGTACTTC; CDR3aa: CSAGLETQYF
d_gene: NA; j_gene: TRBJ2-3; v_gene: TRBV29-1; len: 14; CDR3nt: TGCAGCGTCCCTGCCGGAGGCAGCACAGATACGCAGTATTTT; CDR3aa: CSVPAGGSTDTQYF
d_gene: NA; j_gene: TRBJ2-7; v_gene: TRBV4-1; len: 16; CDR3nt: TGCGCCAGCAGCCAAGGGGAGAGACTAGGATTCTACGAGCAGTACTTC; CDR3aa: CASSQGERLGFYEQYF
d_gene: TRBD1; j_gene: TRBJ1-2; v_gene: TRBV7-2; len: 12; CDR3nt: TGTTCCGGACAGGGCTCTAACTATGGCTACACCTTC; CDR3aa: CSGQGSNYGYTF
d_gene: NA; j_gene: TRBJ2-7; v_gene: TRBV5-6; len: 12; CDR3nt: TGTGCCAGCAGCTTGGGACAGGCGGGGGAGTACTTC; CDR3aa: CASSLGQAGEYF
d_gene: TRBD1; j_gene: TRBJ1-5; v_gene: TRBV2; len: 14; CDR3nt: TGTGCCAGCTGCCGGGACAGGGGCAATCAGCCCCAGCATTTT; CDR3aa: CASCRDRGNQPQHF
d_gene: NA; j_gene: TRBJ2-7; v_gene: TRBV7-2; len: 15; CDR3nt: TGTGCCAGCAGACAATCCCTCGGGGCAGCCTACGAGCAGTACTTC; CDR3aa: CASRQSLGAAYEQYF
d_gene: TRBD1; j_gene: TRBJ1-2; v_gene: TRBV6-5; len: 15; CDR3nt: TGTGCCAGCAGTTACTCGAACAATGACAGGGGAGAAAACACCTTC; CDR3aa: CASSYSNNDRGENTF
d_gene: NA; j_gene: TRBJ2-7; v_gene: TRBV28; len: 12; CDR3nt: TGTGCCAGCAGTGGGGACTTGCCCCGGCAGTACTTC; CDR3aa: CASSGDLPRQYF
d_gene: TRBD2; j_gene: TRBJ2-1; v_gene: TRBV28; len: 15; CDR3nt: TGTGCCAGCAACCCGGGACTAGCGGAATACAATGAGCAGTTCTTC; CDR3aa: CASNPGLAEYNEQFF